The clone carrying this T cell receptor beta chain was seen just once. The conserved phenylalanine or tryptophan normally closing the CDR3 is absent here, so this likely arose from a read error. Production of TCR beta cDNA used around 0.45 ug total RNA together with a constant-region primer. What produced the TCR beta libraries was three nested multiplex PCR rounds using slightly modified ARM-PCR. Each of the first two PCR rounds ran approximately 9 cycles with TRBV1-TRBV30 forward and C-beta reverse primers. TCRdb called the multiplex PCR reads again in MiXCR, with one record for every CDR3 protein. This table holds more than 85,000 distinct CDR3 sequences, roughly 80% found once. Total RNA and DNA came together from approximately 20-30 mg of bulk tissue without cell sorting. These data originate in a study of tumor-infiltrating lymphocytes in primary liver carcinoma. Looked up from germline, CDR1 is MGHRA and CDR2 is YSYEKL. This CDR3 contains 15 residues.

The sequenced sample consisted of liver tumor tissue from sampling region 3. Subset reported: tumor region T3, left-lateral pole. The rearrangement links TRBV4-1 to TRBJ2-7; 11 bases are a match to TRBD1. The receptor's source is a man aged 35-49 years with primary liver carcinoma and hepatitis B virus infection. The CDR3 DNA follows: TGCGCCAGCAGTCTCAGGGACAGGGGGACCTACGAACAGTACATC. Protein product: CASSLRDRGTYEQYI.